This T cell receptor (beta chain) was captured in a study of T cell repertoires in cytomegalovirus infection. Study at large: Peptides in the study included HLA-C-restricted and HLA-B-restricted CMV epitopes.

TCRdb analysed the reads with MiXCR anew, one entry per CDR3 protein. This table holds roughly 860,000 distinct CDR3 sequences, roughly 33% found once. Of note for this clonotype: The target antigen is unknown.

V lost 10 bases, J lost 8 bases, and 8 bases lay in between. The CDR3 loop spans 10 amino acids. Per the germline V gene, CDR1 is SNHLY and CDR2 is FYNNEI. This clonotype was sampled from a human donor in good health (CMV status not recorded). Some clones in this sample may be carry-over from other donors' samples. The sequenced sample was cultured CD8+ T cells from PBMCs, obtained from culture after CMV antigen stimulation. The chain is built from TRBV2 and TRBJ2-2; D ambiguous. CDR3 DNA: TGTGCCACTCAGAAGGGGGAGCTGTTTTTT. Its protein product is CATQKGELFF.